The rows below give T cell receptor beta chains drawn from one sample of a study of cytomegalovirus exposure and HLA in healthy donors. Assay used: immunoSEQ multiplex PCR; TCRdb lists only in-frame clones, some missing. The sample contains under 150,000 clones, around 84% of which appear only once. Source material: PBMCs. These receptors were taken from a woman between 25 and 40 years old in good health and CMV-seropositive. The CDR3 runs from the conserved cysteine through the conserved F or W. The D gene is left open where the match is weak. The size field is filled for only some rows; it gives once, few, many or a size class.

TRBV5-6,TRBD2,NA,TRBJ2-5,CASSGLSGGETQYF,TGTGCCAGCAGCGGCTTAAGCGGGGGCGAGACCCAGTACTTC
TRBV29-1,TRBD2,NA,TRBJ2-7,CSVLSGDSYEQYF,TGCAGCGTCCTTAGCGGGGACTCCTACGAGCAGTACTTC
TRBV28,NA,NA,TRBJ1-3,CASSLWTRGGRGTIYF,TGTGCCAGCAGTTTATGGACCCGCGGGGGGCGAGGCACCATATATTTT
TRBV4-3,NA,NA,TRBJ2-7,CASSRGRNYEQYF,TGCGCCAGCAGCCGCGGCAGAAACTACGAGCAGTACTTC
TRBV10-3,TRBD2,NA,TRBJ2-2,CAIRPEPSSGGNTGELFF,TGTGCCATCAGGCCAGAGCCTTCTAGCGGGGGGAACACCGGGGAGCTGTTTTTT
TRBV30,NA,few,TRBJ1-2,CAWSPPGTIYGYTF,TGTGCCTGGAGTCCCCCCGGGACTATCTATGGCTACACCTTC
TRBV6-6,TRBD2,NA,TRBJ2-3,CASSWTSGFFTDTQYF,TGTGCCAGCAGCTGGACTAGCGGGTTTTTCACAGATACGCAGTATTTT
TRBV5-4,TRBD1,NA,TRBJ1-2,CASSLPGQAYYGYTF,TGTGCCAGCAGCTTACCGGGACAGGCGTACTATGGCTACACCTTC
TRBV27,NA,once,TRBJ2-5,CASSLRGPWGRGEETQYF,TGTGCCAGCAGTTTAAGGGGGCCATGGGGGCGGGGGGAAGAGACCCAGTACTTC
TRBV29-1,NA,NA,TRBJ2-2,CSVTPENTGELFF,TGCAGCGTGACTCCCGAGAACACCGGGGAGCTGTTTTTT
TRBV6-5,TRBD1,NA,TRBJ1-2,CASRTTGQGYTF,TGTGCCAGCAGAACGACAGGGCAGGGCTACACCTTC
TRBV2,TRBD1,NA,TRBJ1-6,CASSEDRGFNSPLHF,TGTGCCAGCAGTGAGGACAGGGGCTTCAATTCACCCCTCCACTTT
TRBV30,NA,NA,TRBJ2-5,CAWGWGLETQYF,TGTGCCTGGGGTTGGGGCTTGGAGACCCAGTACTTC
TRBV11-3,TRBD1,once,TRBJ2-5,CASSPPGGETQYF,TGTGCCAGCAGCCCTCCAGGGGGAGAGACCCAGTACTTC